This TCR beta chain was documented in a study of cytomegalovirus exposure and HLA in healthy donors (dated by TCRdb to the late 2010s). Background for the entire study: According to a later analysis, the approximately 130 validation repertoires were produced on the same platform as the approximately 600 repertoires of the first cohort. The aim of the study was to test whether cataloging public T cell receptors could identify signatures of past pathogen exposure. A separate validation cohort of 100 to 150 different subjects was used in addition to the roughly 620-subject first cohort. To predict cytomegalovirus infection status, the study combined high-throughput TCR immunosequencing, statistical association of individual TCRs with disease status, and machine learning. Overall study results and their limits: In the study, some 180 TCR beta chains were listed as associated with cytomegalovirus. It was suggested by the authors that the approach could potentially be generalized to other disease states and immunological phenotypes. A later analysis found that TCRs clustered in the first cohort also tended to co-occur in the 120 validation repertoires, with 90% to 95% of cluster scores above 0. Most TCR sequences were seen in very few donors, while some public TCRs were found in many individuals. All 120 or so repertoires were used to score co-occurrence in the validation cohort in a later analysis, because that analysis had no HLA typing for the cohort. In vitro tests confirmed that three of the cytomegalovirus-associated TCR beta chains recognize cytomegalovirus antigens. The classifier was reported to diagnose cytomegalovirus status with high specificity and sensitivity in both the original and validation cohorts.

The donors were included in the validation cohort of 120 subjects, a group kept apart from the approximately 690-subject first cohort. Receptors were amplified or captured by the immunoSEQ multiplex PCR assay. Under the source paper's analysis protocol: A statistical classification framework was built for diagnosing cytomegalovirus status from the catalog of TCR beta chain sequences. What TCRdb holds here is the immuneACCESS table cut down to in-frame rearrangements. Part of the clones is not present; checked against another copy, under half of the missing clones reflect an unresolved V gene, and the others are unexplained. Clone size and V and J calls were adopted from that table, with D and trimming inferred from the DNA. The table for this sample lists more than 85,000 clones; around 90% of them were counted only once. Under 2% of the sample belongs to the ten largest clones. Sequences SQVTM (CDR1) and ANQGSEA (CDR2) are obtained from the germline V gene. The V end gives up 5 bases and the J end 2 bases, leaving 8 bases in the junction not matched to a gene. The CDR3 runs 14 amino acids, cysteine and phenylalanine included. The only DNA kept is the CDR3, 42 bases in frame from the first base.

Comment on this clone: This clone's antigen is unknown. Within one base of it there is no much larger clone, and no base qualities were kept.

The sequence was obtained from a woman aged 18-29 years in good health and CMV-seronegative. The sequencing sample was made of PBMCs. The rearrangement combines TRBV29-1 with TRBJ1-2; TRBD1 agrees with 7 junctional bases. The base sequence is TGCAGCGTTCTACAGGGGACGGAGAACTATGGCTACACCTTC. Protein translation: CSVLQGTENYGYTF.